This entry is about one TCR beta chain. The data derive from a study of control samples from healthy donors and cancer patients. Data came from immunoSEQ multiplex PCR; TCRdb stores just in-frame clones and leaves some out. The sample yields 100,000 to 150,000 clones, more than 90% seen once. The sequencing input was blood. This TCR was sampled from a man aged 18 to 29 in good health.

CDR3 DNA: TGTGCCAGCAGTGAATCGTCAGGAAGGGCCGGGGAGCTGTTTTTT. Translated: CASSESSGRAGELFF. The chain links TRBV25-1 to TRBJ2-2, with D unresolved. The CDR3 has 15 residues. The germline gives CDR1 MGHDK, CDR2 SYGVNS. V lost 1 base and J lost 6, with 12 bases in between. Complete variable domain (other parts from reference TRBV25-1 and TRBJ2-2): EADIYQTPRYLVIGTGKKITLECSQTMGHDKMYWYQQDPGMELHLIHYSYGVNSTEKGDLSSESTVSRIRTEHFPLTLESARPSHTSQYLCASSESSGRAGELFFGEGSRLTVL.